Below, 21 T cell receptor beta chains from the same sample are listed, as sequenced in a study of shared clonotypes between healthy human individuals. Data came from immunoSEQ multiplex PCR; TCRdb stores just in-frame clones and leaves some out. Of roughly 2,300,000 clones in the sample, around 93% were seen once. Material: naive CD4+ T cells from PBMCs. Subset here: CD45RA+ positively selected. Receptors were obtained from a man aged 18-30 years in good health. Some clones in this sample may be carry-over from other donors' samples.

V usage is TRBV18 and J usage is TRBJ1-2, with TRBD1 as a possible D gene (6 bases). This CDR3 contains 15 residues. With 3 bases removed from V and 7 bases from J, the gap between germline ends came to 18 bases. Germline V gene lookup returns CDR1 KGHSH and CDR2 LQKENI. CDR3 in amino acids: CASSPRDMGVAGYTF. CDR3 nucleotide sequence: TGTGCCAGCTCACCTAGGGACATGGGGGTGGCTGGCTACACCTTC.

The chain joins TRBV5-1 to TRBJ1-1, with no clear D. Germline V gene lookup returns CDR1 SGHRS and CDR2 YFSETQ. V shed 0 bases and J shed 3 bases, with 12 bases lying between them. This CDR3 has 15 amino acids. CDR3 nucleotide sequence: TGCGCCAGCAGCTTGGCAGCAGGTGGGTACACTGAAGCTTTCTTT. Its translation is CASSLAAGGYTEAFF. The full variable domain, with the rest looked up from reference TRBV5-1 and TRBJ1-1, is KAGVTQTPRYLIKTRGQQVTLSCSPISGHRSVSWYQQTPGQGLQFLFEYFSETQRNKGNFPGRFSGRQFSNSRSEMNVSTLELGDSALYLCASSLAAGGYTEAFFGQGTRLTVV.

The J gene is TRBJ2-1, the V gene TRBV19, with D possibly being TRBD1 or TRBD2 (5 bases each). Germline-derived CDR1 and CDR2 are LNHDA and SQIVND (reference sequence). V gave up 5 bases and J gave up 2 bases, with 10 bases separating them. The CDR3 is 14 amino acids. The CDR3 DNA is TGTGCCAGTAGTCTAGGGGAGACCTACAATGAGCAGTTCTTC. As protein: CASSLGETYNEQFF.

Regarding this clone: Other DNA sequences of this sample code for an identical CDR3. This chain uses TRBV12-5 with TRBJ2-2; no reliable D call. This CDR3 spans 13 amino acids. Trimming cost V 3 bases and J 3 bases, with 5 bases left between them. Germline lookup yields CDR1 LGHNT and CDR2 FRNRAP. The CDR3 coding sequence is TGTGCTAGTGGTTTAGACTACACCGGGGAGCTGTTTTTT. It encodes CASGLDYTGELFF.

V gene TRBV19 combines with J gene TRBJ2-7, with 10 bases aligning to TRBD1. The CDR3 sequence is 15 residues long. After removal of 4 bases from V and 2 bases from J, the junction contained 5 bases not matched to a gene. Germline lookup yields CDR1 LNHDA and CDR2 SQIVND (reference sequence). In nucleotides, the CDR3 is TGTGCCAGTAGTAAACCGGGACAGGGGACCTACGAGCAGTACTTC. Protein product: CASSKPGQGTYEQYF.

The gene calls are TRBV4-2 and TRBJ2-2; 7 bases match TRBD1. Germline trimming cut 4 bases from V and 7 bases from J; bases unmatched to any gene: 9. Germline assignment: CDR1 LGHNA and CDR2 YNFKEQ. The CDR3 contains 15 residues. CDR3 residues: CASSRGQTQGGELFF. The CDR3, as DNA: TGTGCCAGCAGCCGGGGACAGACTCAGGGCGGGGAGCTGTTTTTT.

This clone was recorded once. The same CDR3 also results from other DNA sequences found in this sample. J is TRBJ2-3 and V is TRBV5-1; 7 bases are a match to TRBD1. This CDR3 spans 13 amino acids. With V trimmed by 1 base and J by 4 bases, 0 bases remained unmatched. Germline values: CDR1 SGHRS, CDR2 YFSETQ. CDR3 sequence (DNA): TGCGCCAGCAGCTTGACAGGGGCAGATACGCAGTATTTT. Residues: CASSLTGADTQYF.

Turning to this clone: Other DNA variants within this sample encode the same CDR3. This chain joins TRBV28 and TRBJ1-2, with 9 bases aligning to TRBD1. Trimming took 4 bases from V and 6 from J; bases not matched to a gene: 6. The CDR3 is 14 residues long. The germline V gene encodes CDR1 MDHEN and CDR2 SYDVKM. The CDR3: CASSSPGQGNGYTF. The CDR3 coding sequence is TGTGCCAGCAGTTCACCAGGACAGGGGAATGGCTACACCTTC.

The J gene is TRBJ2-7, the V gene TRBV27, with 11 bases identical to TRBD2. With 5 bases clipped from V and 2 bases from J, the junction kept 8 bases outside the gene matches. The germline CDR1 and CDR2 sequences are MNHEY and SMNVEV (reference sequence). This CDR3 has 16 residues. CDR3 protein: CASSRRGTSGPYEQYF. CDR3 sequence (DNA): TGTGCCAGCAGTCGGAGGGGGACTAGCGGCCCCTACGAGCAGTACTTC.

This clone was observed once. The chain recombines TRBV5-6 with TRBJ1-1; the match to TRBD1 covers 11 bases. The CDR3 totals 16 residues. Germline CDR1 reads SGHDT; CDR2 reads YYEEEE. V lost 3 bases and J lost 1; bases outside the gene matches: 5. The CDR3: CASSSRTGGRNTEAFF. The CDR3 bases are TGTGCCAGCAGCTCACGGACAGGGGGCAGGAACACTGAAGCTTTCTTT.

This chain joins TRBV5-4 and TRBJ1-1; D is undetermined. CDR1 and CDR2 (germline): SGHNT, YYREEE (reference sequence). CDR3 length: 14 residues. The V gene lost 4 bases and the J gene lost 0 bases, with 10 bases spanning the gap. CDR3 residues: CASSVGIMNTEAFF. CDR3 in DNA: TGTGCCAGCAGCGTGGGCATAATGAACACTGAAGCTTTCTTT.

This chain connects TRBV15 to TRBJ2-5, with D unclear. V lost 0 bases and J 5 bases, leaving 7 bases between the germline ends. Germline-derived CDR1 and CDR2 are LNHNV and YYDKDF (reference sequence). CDR3 length: 13 amino acids. The CDR3 loop is CATSRDLWETQYF. The CDR3 DNA reads TGTGCCACCAGCAGAGACCTATGGGAGACCCAGTACTTC.

The chain carries TRBV7-3 and TRBJ2-3; TRBD2 matches 9 bases. The CDR3 has 15 amino acids. The ends lost 5 bases at V and 1 base at J; junction bases unmatched: 4. Per the germline V gene, CDR1 is SGHTA and CDR2 is FQGTGA. In DNA form, the CDR3 reads TGTGCCAGCAGCGTCCGGACTAGCGGCACAGATACGCAGTATTTT. It encodes CASSVRTSGTDTQYF.

The V gene is TRBV7-2, the J gene TRBJ1-5; a possible D gene is TRBD1 (5 bases). Germline CDR1 and CDR2: SGHTA and FQGNSA. V shed 5 bases and J shed 7 bases, with 15 bases lying between them. The CDR3 extends over 14 amino acids. The CDR3 protein is CASSPAGGWQPQHF. DNA for the CDR3: TGTGCCAGCAGCCCGGCGGGGGGTTGGCAGCCCCAGCATTTT.

The V gene is TRBV7-9, the J gene TRBJ1-6; D is ambiguous. The CDR3 covers 14 residues. V was cut by 3 bases and J by 7 bases, with 10 bases left in between. CDR1 is SEHNR, CDR2 FQNEAQ, per germline (reference sequence). CDR3: CASSFESLNSPLHF. DNA of the CDR3: TGTGCCAGCAGCTTTGAGTCGTTAAATTCACCCCTCCACTTT. Together with reference TRBV7-9 and TRBJ1-6, the CDR3 gives the full variable domain: DTGVSQNPRHKITKRGQNVTFRCDPISEHNRLYWYRQTLGQGPEFLTYFQNEAQLEKSRLLSDRFSAERPKGSFSTLEIQRTEQGDSAMYLCASSFESLNSPLHFGNGTRLTVT.

The chain links TRBV11-2 to TRBJ2-1; 11 nucleotides agree with TRBD2. J gave up 0 bases and V 5 bases, and 12 bases lay outside the gene matches. CDR1 SGHAT and CDR2 FQNNGV come from the germline V gene. The CDR3 sequence is 19 residues long. DNA for the CDR3: TGTGCCAGCAGCATGTCCGGGACTAGCGGCTCTTCCTCCTACAATGAGCAGTTCTTC. Amino acid sequence: CASSMSGTSGSSSYNEQFF.

Comments on this clone: The sample carries other DNA sequences with the same CDR3. The chain couples TRBV28 to TRBJ2-7, with D maybe TRBD1 (6 bases). Trimming took 5 bases from V and 3 from J, leaving 11 bases between them. Looked up from germline, CDR1 is MDHEN and CDR2 is SYDVKM. The CDR3 has 13 amino acids. CDR3 sequence (DNA): TGTGCCAGCAGTGGGGGCAGCAGCTACGAGCAGTACTTC. Protein sequence: CASSGGSSYEQYF.

The table lists this clone with a count of one. The germline gene is not matched at one end of the junction; a read error may be the cause. The same CDR3 can be traced to other DNA sequences in this sample. The chain couples TRBV29-1 to TRBJ2-7; possibly TRBD1 for D (5 bases). The germline gives CDR1 SQVTM, CDR2 ANQGSEA. This CDR3 has 12 residues. The CDR3 nucleotides read TGCAGCGTCGAAGGGGCCTCCTACGAGCAGTACTTC. Residues: CSVEGASYEQYF.

The chain couples TRBV28 to TRBJ2-1, with D perhaps TRBD1 (7 bases). Germline V gene lookup returns CDR1 MDHEN and CDR2 SYDVKM. V lost 4 bases, J lost 2 bases, and 15 bases lay in between. The CDR3 loop spans 16 amino acids. The CDR3 loop reads CASSYNQGGAYNEQFF. CDR3 DNA: TGTGCCAGCAGTTATAACCAGGGGGGCGCCTACAATGAGCAGTTCTTC.

This sequence joins TRBV6-5 and TRBJ2-3; tentatively, D is TRBD2 (6 bases). The germline gives CDR1 MNHEY, CDR2 SVGAGI. The CDR3 has 14 residues. V was clipped by 6 bases and J by 2 bases, with 12 bases between them. CDR3 loop: CASSISGYTDTQYF. CDR3 bases: TGTGCCAGCAGCATCAGCGGGTACACAGATACGCAGTATTTT.

The chain joins TRBV5-1 to TRBJ2-1, with 9 bases identical to TRBD2. J was trimmed by 7 bases and V by 5 bases; bases with no gene match: 7. Looked up from germline, CDR1 is SGHRS and CDR2 is YFSETQ. The CDR3 covers 14 residues. This chain's CDR3 is CASRFLAGTNEQFF. The DNA for the CDR3 is TGCGCCAGCAGATTTCTAGCGGGAACTAATGAGCAGTTCTTC. The complete variable domain, with remaining parts taken from reference TRBV5-1 and TRBJ2-1, reads KAGVTQTPRYLIKTRGQQVTLSCSPISGHRSVSWYQQTPGQGLQFLFEYFSETQRNKGNFPGRFSGRQFSNSRSEMNVSTLELGDSALYLCASRFLAGTNEQFFGPGTRLTVL.